This entry concerns a single T cell receptor (beta chain). What it binds is unknown. These data come from a study of T cell responses to AZD1222 COVID-19 vaccine. The wider study: Researchers grouped second doses given at about 4 or about 12 weeks into one pool. Regarding the study as a whole: White British ancestry dominated among donors, who included more females, and clonal diversity was possibly underestimated. Repertoires were obtained solely post-peak T cell response. Spike as a whole was targeted by vaccine-associated CD4 TCRs, dominant at 160-218 and 743-854.

The CDR3 is made up of 13 amino acids. J was trimmed by 3 bases and V by 6 bases; bases with no gene match: 5. From germline, CDR1 is LGHNA and CDR2 YNFKEQ. Clones were read by immunoSEQ multiplex PCR, and TCRdb kept only the in-frame ones, dropping some. The table lists some 130,000 clones, roughly nine tenths of them singletons. The input for sequencing was peripheral blood, taken on day 0 of AZD1222 vaccination. The chain employs TRBV4-2 and TRBJ2-7, with 7 nucleotides matching TRBD1. The origin of this receptor is an adult in good health. CDR3 sequence (DNA): TGTGCCAGCAGGCCGGGACAGAGCTACGAGCAGTACTTC. Its translation is CASRPGQSYEQYF.